Detailed here is one T cell receptor (beta chain). Which antigen it targets is not known. The sample holds no much larger clone one base away, and base qualities are not on file. Data came from an Illumina HiSeq 1500. The public reads were run again by TCRdb, first through fastp at Q25 and then through MiXCR, and only productive beta chains were kept. Identical CDR3 proteins give one entry, which carries the most common genes and DNA. This sample comprises about 830,000 distinct CDR3 sequences, approximately 32% of them detected only once. Together, the top ten hold over 10% of the sample. These data come from a study of T cell repertoires in cytomegalovirus infection (dated by TCRdb to between 2019 and 2020). As for the study more broadly: The peptide stimulations were aimed at well-studied HLA-B-restricted epitopes as well as recently identified HLA-C-restricted CMV epitopes, whose presentation resists viral immunomodulation. Donor HLA type was relevant to the analysis, because carriage of CMV infection together with the matching HLA type was indicated by public TCR beta signatures.

Study-wide findings and limitations: The ex vivo response was dominated by HLA-C-restricted CMV-specific TCR beta clonotypes, which also provided the single most frequent clonotype in two of eight donors. In both this cohort and an independent approximately 370-donor cohort, the cumulative frequency of public TCR beta family members distinguished carriers of CMV infection plus the relevant HLA type.

In light of the paper, this sample's treatment or condition label describes: in vitro stimulation with specific CMV peptide epitopes to enrich CMV-specific T cells. The CDR3 starts with the cysteine, ends with the phenylalanine, and has 14 residues. The retained sequence is limited to the CDR3, 42 bases, with the frame set at the first base. Germline trimming: 4 bases from V, 6 bases from J; junction bases outside gene matches: 5. The germline V gene specifies SGHRS as CDR1 and YFSETQ as CDR2. The TCR comes from a human donor in good health (CMV status not recorded). Some clones in this sample may be carry-over from other donors' samples. This material consisted of cultured CD8+ T cells from PBMCs, taken from culture after CMV antigen stimulation. The chain is assembled from TRBV5-1 and TRBJ1-5, and TRBD1 aligns with 9 junction nucleotides. At the DNA level, the sequence is TGCGCCAGCAGCCCGGGACAGGGTCCTCAGCCCCAGCATTTT. Its protein reads: CASSPGQGPQPQHF.